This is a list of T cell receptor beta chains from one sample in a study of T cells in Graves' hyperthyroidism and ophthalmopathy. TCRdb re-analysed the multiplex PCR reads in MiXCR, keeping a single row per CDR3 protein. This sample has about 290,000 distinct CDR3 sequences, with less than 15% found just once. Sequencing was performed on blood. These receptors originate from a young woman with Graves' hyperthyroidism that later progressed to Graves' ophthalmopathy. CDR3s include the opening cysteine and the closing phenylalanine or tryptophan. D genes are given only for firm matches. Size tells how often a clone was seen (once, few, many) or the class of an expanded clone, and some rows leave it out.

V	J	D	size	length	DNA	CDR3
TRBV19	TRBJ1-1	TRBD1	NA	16	TGTGCCAGTAGTATTCGGGACAGAGCCCGGAACACTGAAGCTTTCTTT	CASSIRDRARNTEAFF
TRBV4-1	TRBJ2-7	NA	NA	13	TGCGCCAGCAGTTCCAGGGGCCCGGGGGAGCAGTACTTC	CASSSRGPGEQYF
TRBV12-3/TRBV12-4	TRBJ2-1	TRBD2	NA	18	TGTGCCAGCAGTCCCGGGACTAGCGGGGGACCGGGCTACAATGAGCAGTTCTTC	CASSPGTSGGPGYNEQFF
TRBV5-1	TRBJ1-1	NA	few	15	TGCGCCAGCAGCCCCGACGGGAGCTCTGTCACTGAAGCTTTCTTT	CASSPDGSSVTEAFF
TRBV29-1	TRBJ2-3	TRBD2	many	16	TGCAGCGGTTATCATAGCGGGAGGGCCGGCACAGATACGCAGTATTTT	CSGYHSGRAGTDTQYF
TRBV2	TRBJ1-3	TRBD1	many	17	TGTGCCAGCAGTAAGGGGGCAGATTTATTACTCCGAAACACCATATATTTT	CASSKGADLLLRNTIYF
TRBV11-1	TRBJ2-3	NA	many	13	TGTGCCAGCAGCCCTCGTTATACAGATACGCAGTATTTT	CASSPRYTDTQYF
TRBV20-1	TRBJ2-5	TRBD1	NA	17	TGCAGTGCTAGTAGTGCCAGCTGGGGGACAGGGTACGAGACCCAGTACTTC	CSASSASWGTGYETQYF
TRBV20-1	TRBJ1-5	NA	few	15	TGCAGTGCCCCAGGCGGCGGTTATAGCAATCAGCCCCAGCATTTT	CSAPGGGYSNQPQHF
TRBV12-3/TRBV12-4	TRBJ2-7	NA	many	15	TGTGCCAGCAGTCCAAGTGACCTCGGTGCCTACGAGCAGTACTTC	CASSPSDLGAYEQYF
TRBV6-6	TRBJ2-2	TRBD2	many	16	TGTGCCAGCAGTTACTCGGGACTAGTGAGCCCCGGGGAGCTGTTTTTT	CASSYSGLVSPGELFF
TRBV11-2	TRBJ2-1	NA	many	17	TGTGCCAGCAGCTTAGTCCTTGGTAGCGGGTCAGGGGGTGAGCAGTTCTTC	CASSLVLGSGSGGEQFF
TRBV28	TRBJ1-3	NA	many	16	TGTGCCAGCAGTTCCTTGGTTATTAACTCTGGAAACACCATATATTTT	CASSSLVINSGNTIYF
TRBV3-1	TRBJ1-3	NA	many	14	TGTGCCAGCAGCCAGCAAGATCTAAGGGACACCATATATTTT	CASSQQDLRDTIYF
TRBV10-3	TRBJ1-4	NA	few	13	TGTGCCATCCCTTTCGGAACTAATGAAAAACTGTTTTTT	CAIPFGTNEKLFF
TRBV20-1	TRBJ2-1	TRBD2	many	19	TGCAGTGCTAGGTGGGCAGGCGGCAAAAAGGGACTAAACTACAATGAGCAGTTCTTC	CSARWAGGKKGLNYNEQFF
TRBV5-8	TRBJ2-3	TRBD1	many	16	TGTGCCAGCAGCCGAGACAGGGGAGCCGGGTTTGATACGCAGTATTTT	CASSRDRGAGFDTQYF